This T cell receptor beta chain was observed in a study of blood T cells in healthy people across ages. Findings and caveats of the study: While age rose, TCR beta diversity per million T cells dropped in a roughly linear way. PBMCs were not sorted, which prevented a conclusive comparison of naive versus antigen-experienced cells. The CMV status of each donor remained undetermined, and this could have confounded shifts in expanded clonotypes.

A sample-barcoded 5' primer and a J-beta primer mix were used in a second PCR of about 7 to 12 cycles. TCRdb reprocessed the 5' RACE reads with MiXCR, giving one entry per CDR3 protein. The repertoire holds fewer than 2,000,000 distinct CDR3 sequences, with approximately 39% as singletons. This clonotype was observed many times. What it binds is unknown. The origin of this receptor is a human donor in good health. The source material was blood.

CDR3 in DNA: TGCAGTGCTAGAGACGCCGGGGGGCTTGGCAATCAGCCCCAGCATTTT. Translation gives CSARDAGGLGNQPQHF. J is TRBJ1-5 and V is TRBV20-1; tentatively, D is TRBD1 (6 bases). Trimming removed 0 bases from V and 2 bases from J, with 14 bases in between. The germline CDR1 and CDR2 sequences are DFQATT and SNEGSKA (reference sequence). The CDR3 runs 16 residues.